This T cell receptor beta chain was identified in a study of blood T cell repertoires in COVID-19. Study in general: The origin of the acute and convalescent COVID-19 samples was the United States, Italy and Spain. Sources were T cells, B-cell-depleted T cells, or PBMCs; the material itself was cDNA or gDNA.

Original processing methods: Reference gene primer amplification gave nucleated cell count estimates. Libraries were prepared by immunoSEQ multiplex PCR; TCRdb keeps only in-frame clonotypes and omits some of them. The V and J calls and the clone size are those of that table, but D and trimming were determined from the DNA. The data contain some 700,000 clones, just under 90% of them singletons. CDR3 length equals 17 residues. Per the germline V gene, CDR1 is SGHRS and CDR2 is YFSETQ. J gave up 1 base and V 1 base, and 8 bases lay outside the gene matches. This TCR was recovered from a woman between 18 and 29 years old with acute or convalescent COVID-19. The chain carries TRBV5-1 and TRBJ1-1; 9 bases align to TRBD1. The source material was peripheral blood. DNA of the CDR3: TGCGCCAGCAGCTTGCCGGACAGGGGCCCGAGGAACACTGAAGCTTTCTTT. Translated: CASSLPDRGPRNTEAFF.